The 3 T cell receptor beta chains reported below all come from one sample, sequenced in a study of control samples from healthy donors and cancer patients. TCRdb's table, derived via immunoSEQ multiplex PCR, lists solely in-frame clones and lacks some. The table records about 120,000 clones, around 88% of them present only once. The sample consisted of blood. Receptors originate from a man aged 40-49 years in good health.

V gene TRBV10-1 combines with J gene TRBJ2-5; TRBD1 might be the D (6 bases). CDR1 and CDR2 (germline): WNHNN, SYGVQD (reference sequence). CDR3 length: 13 amino acids. V lost 4 bases to trimming and J lost 5 bases, with 11 bases between them. The CDR3 region is CASSGLDRETQYF. The CDR3 nucleotides are TGCGCCAGCAGTGGCCTTGACAGGGAGACCCAGTACTTC.

V and J are TRBV24-1 and TRBJ2-7; no firm D call. The ends were cut back, 3 bases at V and 3 bases at J, with 11 bases in the middle. Germline V CDR1 and CDR2: KGHDR, SFDVKD. The CDR3 has 14 amino acids. The CDR3 region is CATSDPPPGYEQYF. The DNA for the CDR3 is TGTGCCACCAGTGATCCCCCCCCGGGCTACGAGCAGTACTTC.

This rearrangement joins TRBV27 to TRBJ1-2; 7 nucleotides agree with TRBD1. Germline V lookup: CDR1 MNHEY, CDR2 SMNVEV (reference sequence). The CDR3 spans 15 residues. Trimming at V came to 5 bases and at J to 4 bases, leaving 10 bases not matched to a gene. The DNA for the CDR3 is TGTGCCAGCAGTCCCGCCCTGACAGGGATCTATGGCTACACCTTC. Its translation: CASSPALTGIYGYTF.